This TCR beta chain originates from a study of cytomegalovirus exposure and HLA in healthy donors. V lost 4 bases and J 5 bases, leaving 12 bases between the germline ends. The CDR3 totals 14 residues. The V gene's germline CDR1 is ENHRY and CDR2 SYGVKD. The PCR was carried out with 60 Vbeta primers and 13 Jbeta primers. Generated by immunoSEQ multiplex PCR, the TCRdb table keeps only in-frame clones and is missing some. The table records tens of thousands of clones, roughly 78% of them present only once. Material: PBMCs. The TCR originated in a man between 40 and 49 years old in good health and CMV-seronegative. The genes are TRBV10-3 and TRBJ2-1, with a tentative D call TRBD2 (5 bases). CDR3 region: CAISGSSGDNEQFF. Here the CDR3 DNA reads TGTGCCATCAGTGGTTCCAGCGGAGACAATGAGCAGTTCTTC.